Listed here are 14 T cell receptor beta chains from one sample, sequenced in a study of beta chain features in type 1 diabetes. Whole-study results and caveats: TCRB CDR3s were moderately but significantly shorter in Type 1 diabetes patients in all four CD4+ subsets.

These receptors' targets are unknown. Since all of the isolated RNA was reverse transcribed, expressed TCRB transcripts were what got sequenced. Produced via immunoSEQ multiplex PCR; TCRdb's table is partial and in-frame only. The sample includes about 180,000 clones, about 7.9% of them seen just once. Material: central memory CD4+ T cells from blood. The receptors were sampled from a man aged 18 to 30 with type 1 diabetes.

This clone was seen a few times. The rearrangement uses TRBV7-8 and TRBJ1-6, with D perhaps matching TRBD1 (5 bases). The V gene lost 1 base and the J gene lost 8 bases, with 12 bases spanning the gap. CDR1 is SGHVS, CDR2 FQNEAQ, per germline. This CDR3 has 15 residues. The CDR3 DNA is TGTGCCAGCAGCTTAGTTCCTAGGGGCGATTCACCCCTCCACTTT. Translation: CASSLVPRGDSPLHF.

This clone was observed a handful of times. The rearrangement links TRBV2 to TRBJ2-7; possibly TRBD2 for D (5 bases). The germline gives CDR1 SNHLY, CDR2 FYNNEI. This CDR3 comprises 12 residues. V lost 4 bases and J 7 bases, leaving 11 bases between the germline ends. CDR3 sequence (DNA): TGTGCCAGCAGTGTCAGCGGAGCAGAGCAGTACTTC. It specifies CASSVSGAEQYF.

This chain uses TRBV18 with TRBJ2-7, with D possibly matching TRBD1 (6 bases). The CDR3 loop spans 14 amino acids. V was pared by 2 bases and J by 0 bases, with 8 bases between. The germline gives CDR1 KGHSH, CDR2 LQKENI. In DNA, the CDR3 is TGTGCCAGCTCACCAGGGGACACCTCCTACGAGCAGTACTTC. Protein product: CASSPGDTSYEQYF. Supplemented by reference TRBV18 and TRBJ2-7, the full variable domain reads NAGVMQNPRHLVRRRGQEARLRCSPMKGHSHVYWYRQLPEEGLKFMVYLQKENIIDESGMPKERFSAEFPKEGPSILRIQQVVRGDSAAYFCASSPGDTSYEQYFGPGTRLTVT.

The chain combines TRBV28 with TRBJ2-5; D is possibly TRBD1 (6 bases). The CDR3 is 14 residues long. Looked up from germline, CDR1 is MDHEN and CDR2 is SYDVKM. Trimming removed 5 bases from V and 3 bases from J, with 13 bases in between. CDR3 protein: CASSPSDRKETQYF. DNA for the CDR3: TGTGCCAGCAGTCCCTCGGACAGAAAAGAGACCCAGTACTTC.

The J gene is TRBJ2-5, the V gene TRBV27; a weak D match, TRBD2 (5 bases). The CDR3 consists of 16 residues. Germline assignment: CDR1 MNHEY and CDR2 SMNVEV (reference sequence). Trimming stripped 8 bases from V and 3 bases from J, with 22 bases between. The CDR3 loop reads CASGRGRGFGKETQYF. CDR3 sequence (DNA): TGTGCCAGCGGAAGAGGTCGCGGATTCGGGAAAGAGACCCAGTACTTC.

This clone came up a few times. The CDR3 region is CASSEGLAVGETQYF. CDR3 bases: TGTGCCAGCAGTGAGGGACTAGCGGTCGGGGAGACCCAGTACTTC. V gene TRBV25-1 combines with J gene TRBJ2-5; 11 bases align to TRBD2. In germline, CDR1 is MGHDK, CDR2 SYGVNS. The CDR3 consists of 15 residues. Trimming at V came to 3 bases and at J to 5 bases, leaving 5 bases not matched to a gene.

There are many counts of this clone. The chain combines TRBV2 with TRBJ2-1; 8 bases agree with TRBD1. This CDR3 is 14 amino acids long. Germline values: CDR1 SNHLY, CDR2 FYNNEI. Unmatched junction bases numbered 10, after V lost 7 bases and J lost 8 bases. CDR3 residues: CASNGGQGLDEQFF. Written as DNA, the CDR3 is TGTGCCAGCAACGGAGGACAGGGTTTAGATGAGCAGTTCTTC.

This clone has just a few counts. The chain combines TRBV5-1 with TRBJ2-1, with TRBD1 as a possible D gene (7 bases). Per the germline V gene, CDR1 is SGHRS and CDR2 is YFSETQ. The germline V and J ends were trimmed by 5 bases and 6 bases, with 15 bases remaining between them. The CDR3 loop spans 14 amino acids. The CDR3 DNA reads as TGCGCCAGCAGTTTTGGCGGGGACAGCAATGAGCAGTTCTTC. Its protein product is CASSFGGDSNEQFF.

This clone was detected only a few times. The gene calls are TRBV7-2 and TRBJ2-4; D gene ambiguous. The CDR3 is 15 amino acids. V was pared by 0 bases and J by 2 bases, with 8 bases between. Germline-derived CDR1 and CDR2 are SGHTA and FQGNSA. The CDR3 DNA reads TGTGCCAGCAGCTTAGCGACTCACTCCAAAAACATTCAGTACTTC. This sequence encodes CASSLATHSKNIQYF. The full variable domain, completed using reference TRBV7-2 and TRBJ2-4, is GAGVSQSPSNKVTEKGKDVELRCDPISGHTALYWYRQSLGQGLEFLIYFQGNSAPDKSGLPSDRFSAERTGGSVSTLTIQRTQQEDSAVYLCASSLATHSKNIQYFGAGTRLSVL.

The genes are TRBV27 and TRBJ2-5; 11 positions match TRBD1. The CDR3 runs to 15 residues. CDR1 is MNHEY and CDR2 is SMNVEV in the germline V gene (reference sequence). The trim removed 5 bases at V and 5 bases at J, leaving 7 bases unmatched. The CDR3 sequence is CASSPWTGGGETQYF. The DNA of the CDR3 is TGTGCCAGCAGTCCATGGACAGGGGGCGGTGAGACCCAGTACTTC.

This chain connects TRBV18 to TRBJ2-1; the match to TRBD2 covers 10 bases. The CDR3 has 15 amino acids. Germline lookup yields CDR1 KGHSH and CDR2 LQKENI. The V and J ends lost 0 bases and 8 bases, in that order; junction bases with no gene match: 4. CDR3 residues: CASSPPRSGGDEQFF. The CDR3 bases are TGTGCCAGCTCACCACCGAGGAGCGGGGGGGATGAGCAGTTCTTC.

In its sample, this clone was seen a few times. This sequence joins TRBV29-1 and TRBJ1-1, with TRBD1 identical over 10 bases. The V and J ends lost 4 bases and 7 bases, in that order; junction bases with no gene match: 6. This CDR3 spans 13 amino acids. Germline CDR1 reads SQVTM; CDR2 reads ANQGSEA. The CDR3 loop is CSVVGQGISEAFF. The CDR3 DNA sequence: TGCAGCGTTGTGGGACAGGGGATAAGTGAAGCTTTCTTT.

This chain links TRBV9 with TRBJ2-3, with D possibly being TRBD2 (5 bases). Trimming took 0 bases from V and 1 from J, leaving 9 bases between them. CDR1 and CDR2 (germline): SGDLS, YYNGEE. This CDR3 region has 15 residues. The CDR3 reads CASSVGAAGTDTQYF. CDR3 nucleotides: TGTGCCAGCAGCGTAGGGGCAGCGGGCACAGATACGCAGTATTTT.

This clone occurred a few times. The chain couples TRBV6-5 to TRBJ2-7; 7 bases are a match to TRBD2. CDR1 MNHEY and CDR2 SVGAGI come from the germline V gene. V lost 5 bases and J lost 2; bases outside the gene matches: 9. This CDR3 is built from 15 residues. CDR3 region: CASSHGEGGAYEQYF. The CDR3 nucleotides read TGTGCCAGCAGTCATGGGGAGGGCGGAGCCTACGAGCAGTACTTC.